The present T cell receptor (beta chain) was sequenced within a study of CD8 T cells in Susac syndrome. In the multiple sclerosis control group, patients were treatment-naive and had stable or active relapsing-remitting disease. When the RNA was reverse transcribed, random hexamers were used with an input of roughly 0.45 to 1 ug. TCRdb used MiXCR to reprocess the immunoSEQ multiplex PCR reads, holding one entry per CDR3 protein. This sample has roughly 120,000 distinct CDR3 sequences, with just over 90% found just once. The sample was CD8+ T cells from PBMCs. This TCR was sampled from a human donor with multiple sclerosis.

The CDR3 sequence: CASSLAGGEVLRETQYF. In DNA form, the CDR3 reads TGTGCCAGCAGCTTAGCCGGGGGCGAGGTCCTAAGGGAGACCCAGTACTTC. This chain uses TRBV7-6 with TRBJ2-5; D may be TRBD1 or TRBD2 (6 bases each). Trimming shortened V by 0 bases and J by 5 bases, and 19 bases separated the two germline ends. Germline CDR1 reads SGHVS; CDR2 reads FNYEAQ. There are 17 residues in the CDR3.